This T cell receptor beta chain stems from a study of blood T cell repertoires in COVID-19 (dated by TCRdb to 2018 to 2020). Turning to the overall study: Collaborator samples came from the United States, Italy and Spain and covered acute and convalescent phases of COVID-19. The sample metadata nearly always contained a de-identified subject ID, COVID-19 status, age in years and sex. The repertoires were released in a freely available public database intended as a resource for research on the immune response to SARS-CoV-2. The prospective study material was composed of cDNA or gDNA derived from T cells, B-cell-depleted T cells, or PBMCs. Subjects who had been exposed to COVID-19, were actively infected with it, or had recovered from it provided the deeply sampled blood TCRbeta repertoires that made up the dataset. The samples were drawn from the first 160 participants of the ongoing ImmuneRACE study and from roughly 1,300 subjects provided by 6 global collaborators. Where HLA class I and class II types were available, the types were taken from metadata supplied by the sample provider, not from assay-based typing.

The collaborating institutions used their own protocols to collect whole blood in K2EDTA tubes. For TCRbeta analysis, collaborator samples were shipped as frozen whole blood, as isolated PBMCs, or as DNA extracted from either sample type. What the authors observed across the whole study: Clinical and demographic metadata were provided uncurated, with the amount varying by source and participant.

This clone was detected a few times. The antigen it recognizes is unknown. No base qualities exist here, and no much larger clone lies one base off it. The trim is 0 bases for V and 11 bases for J, with a gap of 13 bases between the germline ends. Spanning cysteine to phenylalanine, the CDR3 consists of 14 amino acids. The kept DNA is CDR3 alone, 42 bases in frame from the first base. From a lookup of the germline V gene (reference sequence), CDR1 and CDR2 are LNHNV and YYDKDF. TCRbeta CDR3 regions were amplified from genomic DNA by means of the immunoSEQ Assay, a bias-controlled multiplex PCR. As for how the authors treated the data: Nucleated cell counts per sample were estimated from amplification of reference gene primers within the assay. To quantify the absolute abundance of each unique TCRbeta CDR3 rearrangement, sequence reads were collapsed and filtered. For each sample, productive Simpson clonality was calculated by taking the square root of Simpson's diversity index across productive rearrangements. This is the immuneACCESS table as TCRdb keeps it, with only in-frame sequences that have V and J called. A part of the clones is gone; compared with another copy, unresolved V genes explain less than half, and the rest is unexplained. The D gene and trimming were derived from the DNA, and the V and J assignments and clone size from that table. The sample table lists around 190,000 clones, roughly 78% of them with a count of one. Around 7% of the sample belongs to the ten largest clones.

The chain couples TRBV15 to TRBJ1-4, with the identity of the D gene unclear. The TCR sequence derives from an older man with active or convalescent COVID-19. Sequenced material: peripheral blood. The nucleotide sequence reads TGTGCCACCAGCAGAGACCCAGGCCCTGGTAAACTGTTTTTT. Its amino acids are CATSRDPGPGKLFF.